Below are 10 T cell receptor beta chains sequenced from a single sample in a study of T cells in localized non-small cell lung cancer. The repertoire was sequenced with immunoSEQ multiplex PCR; TCRdb's copy has only in-frame clones and lacks some. This sample has approximately 31,000 clones; 85% to 90% occur once, and the top ten carry under 3%. Specimen: peripheral blood, collected before any cancer treatment. The receptors were sampled from a female donor aged 60 or older with stage I lung adenocarcinoma.

This rearrangement joins TRBV5-1 to TRBJ2-1; a possible D gene is TRBD1 (5 bases). The germline gives CDR1 SGHRS, CDR2 YFSETQ. The CDR3 covers 15 residues. V was clipped by 2 bases and J by 5 bases, with 14 bases between them. CDR3 region: CASSFRPQGDNEQFF. Here the CDR3 DNA reads TGCGCCAGCAGCTTCCGCCCGCAGGGCGACAATGAGCAGTTCTTC. The full variable domain, with the rest looked up from reference TRBV5-1 and TRBJ2-1, is KAGVTQTPRYLIKTRGQQVTLSCSPISGHRSVSWYQQTPGQGLQFLFEYFSETQRNKGNFPGRFSGRQFSNSRSEMNVSTLELGDSALYLCASSFRPQGDNEQFFGPGTRLTVL.

The chain employs TRBV14 and TRBJ2-1; D not certain. CDR3 length: 13 residues. Germline CDR1 and CDR2: SGHDN and FVKESK. Trimming took off 5 bases at V and 0 bases at J, with 5 bases between the two ends. The CDR3 loop reads CASSWDSYNEQFF. DNA of the CDR3: TGTGCCAGCAGCTGGGACTCCTACAATGAGCAGTTCTTC.

This chain uses TRBV7-2 with TRBJ1-5; D is uncertain. Germline lookup yields CDR1 SGHTA and CDR2 FQGNSA. The V gene lost 1 base and the J gene lost 3 bases, with 7 bases spanning the gap. The CDR3 has 14 amino acids. The CDR3 coding sequence is TGTGCCAGCAGCTTAGACAGTTACAATCAGCCCCAGCATTTT. Protein sequence: CASSLDSYNQPQHF.

The chain combines TRBV27 with TRBJ2-6; the match to TRBD1 covers 9 bases. This CDR3 has 16 amino acids. Trimming cost V 3 bases and J 3 bases; bases outside gene matches: 3. Germline V gene data show CDR1 as MNHEY and CDR2 as SMNVEV (reference sequence). The CDR3 spells CASSFGTGSGANVLTF. DNA of the CDR3: TGTGCCAGCAGTTTCGGGACAGGGAGTGGGGCCAACGTCCTGACTTTC.

The chain links TRBV4-3 to TRBJ1-2; TRBD1 matches at 7 bases. The V segment lost 1 base and the J segment 8 bases; nucleotides outside the gene matches: 7. There are 14 residues in the CDR3. CDR1 is LGHNA, CDR2 YSLEER, per germline. Here the CDR3 reads CASSQADRVGGYTF. The CDR3 DNA sequence: TGCGCCAGCAGCCAAGCCGACAGGGTGGGCGGCTACACCTTC.

The chain carries TRBV19 and TRBJ2-7; D may be TRBD2 (5 bases). Looked up from germline, CDR1 is LNHDA and CDR2 is SQIVND (reference sequence). Trimming left V 1 base short and J 7 bases short, with 11 bases between. CDR3 size: 13 residues. The CDR3 loop reads CASSIGGKGEQYF. CDR3 bases: TGTGCCAGTAGTATAGGAGGGAAAGGGGAGCAGTACTTC.

Regarding this clone: The sample contains more than one DNA sequence encoding this CDR3. V gene TRBV19 combines with J gene TRBJ2-7, with TRBD2 matching over 10 bases. Germline loops: CDR1 LNHDA, CDR2 SQIVND (reference sequence). This CDR3 is built from 15 residues. The J segment lost 7 bases and the V segment lost 0 bases, leaving 6 bases of the junction unmatched. CDR3 sequence reads: CASSIEASGSVEQYF. Here the CDR3 DNA reads TGTGCCAGTAGTATAGAAGCTAGCGGGAGTGTAGAGCAGTACTTC.

The CDR3 protein is CASSLKTSGYTDTQYF. For the CDR3, the DNA is TGTGCCAGCAGCCTCAAGACTAGCGGCTACACAGATACGCAGTATTTT. The chain is built from TRBV7-2 and TRBJ2-3, with 9 positions matching TRBD2. This CDR3 has 16 residues. The germline V gene encodes CDR1 SGHTA and CDR2 FQGNSA. V lost 5 bases and J lost 2; bases outside the gene matches: 8.

The V call is TRBV6-1, the J call TRBJ1-5, with TRBD1 matching 7 bases. V dropped 0 bases and J dropped 5; count of bases not matched to a gene: 4. In germline, CDR1 is MNHNS, CDR2 SASEGT. The CDR3 is 15 amino acids. CDR3 in amino acids: CASSEALTGYQPQHF. CDR3 bases: TGTGCCAGCAGTGAAGCTCTGACAGGGTATCAGCCCCAGCATTTT.

The V call is TRBV19, the J call TRBJ1-2, with D perhaps TRBD1 (5 bases). CDR3 length: 15 amino acids. The germline V and J ends were trimmed by 1 base and 4 bases, with 13 bases remaining between them. Germline CDR1 reads LNHDA; CDR2 reads SQIVND (reference sequence). The chain's CDR3 is CASSIGLSRAYGYTF. The CDR3 DNA reads as TGTGCCAGTAGTATAGGACTCAGCAGGGCCTATGGCTACACCTTC.